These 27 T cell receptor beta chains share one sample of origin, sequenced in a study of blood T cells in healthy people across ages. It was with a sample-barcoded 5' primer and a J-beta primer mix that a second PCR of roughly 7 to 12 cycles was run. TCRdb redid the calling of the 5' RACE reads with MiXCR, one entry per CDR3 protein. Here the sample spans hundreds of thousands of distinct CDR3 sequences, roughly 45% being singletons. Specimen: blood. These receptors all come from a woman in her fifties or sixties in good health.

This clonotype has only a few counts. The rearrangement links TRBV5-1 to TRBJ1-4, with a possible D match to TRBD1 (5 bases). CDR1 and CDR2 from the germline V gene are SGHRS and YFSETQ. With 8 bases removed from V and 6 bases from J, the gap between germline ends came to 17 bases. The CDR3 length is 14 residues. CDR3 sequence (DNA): TGCGCCAGTTCGTGGGCAGGAGGGGATGAAAAACTGTTTTTT. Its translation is CASSWAGGDEKLFF.

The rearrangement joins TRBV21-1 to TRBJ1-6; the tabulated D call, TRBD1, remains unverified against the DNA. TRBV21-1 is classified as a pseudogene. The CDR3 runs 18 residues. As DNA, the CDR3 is TGTGCCAGCAGCTCATCCGAACAGGCCATATCCTATAATTCACCCCTCCACTTT. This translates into CASSSSEQAISYNSPLHF.

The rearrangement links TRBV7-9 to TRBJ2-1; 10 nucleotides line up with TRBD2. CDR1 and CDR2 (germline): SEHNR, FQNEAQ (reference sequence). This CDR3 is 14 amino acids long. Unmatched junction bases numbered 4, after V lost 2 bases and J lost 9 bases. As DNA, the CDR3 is TGTGCCAGCAGCTTAAGCGGGGGGGTGGGTGAGCAGTTCTTC. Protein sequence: CASSLSGGVGEQFF.

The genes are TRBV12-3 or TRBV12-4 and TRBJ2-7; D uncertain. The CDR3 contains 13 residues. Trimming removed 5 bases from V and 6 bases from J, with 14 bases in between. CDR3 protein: CASSRSLPSEQYF. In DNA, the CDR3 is TGTGCCAGCAGTAGGTCGCTCCCTAGCGAGCAGTACTTC.

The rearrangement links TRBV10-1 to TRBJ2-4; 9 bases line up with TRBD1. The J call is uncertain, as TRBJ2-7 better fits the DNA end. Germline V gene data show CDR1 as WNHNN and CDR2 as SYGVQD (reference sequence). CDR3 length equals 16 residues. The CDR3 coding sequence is TGCGCCAGCAGTCCCACATTCGGGGACAGGGCAGCCGAGCAGTACTTC. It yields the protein CASSPTFGDRAAEQYF.

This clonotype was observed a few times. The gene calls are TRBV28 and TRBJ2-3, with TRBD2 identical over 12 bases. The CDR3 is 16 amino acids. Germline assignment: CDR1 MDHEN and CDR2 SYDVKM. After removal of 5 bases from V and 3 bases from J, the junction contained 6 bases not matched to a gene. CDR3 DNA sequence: TGTGCCAGCAGTACTAGCGGGAGGTTGGGGACAGATACGCAGTATTTT. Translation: CASSTSGRLGTDTQYF.

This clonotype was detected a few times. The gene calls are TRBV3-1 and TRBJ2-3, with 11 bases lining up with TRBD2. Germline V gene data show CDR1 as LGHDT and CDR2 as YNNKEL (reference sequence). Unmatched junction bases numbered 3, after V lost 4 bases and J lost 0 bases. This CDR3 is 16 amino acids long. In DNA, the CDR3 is TGTGCCAGCAGCCCTAGCGGGGGGATTAGCACAGATACGCAGTATTTT. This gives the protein CASSPSGGISTDTQYF.

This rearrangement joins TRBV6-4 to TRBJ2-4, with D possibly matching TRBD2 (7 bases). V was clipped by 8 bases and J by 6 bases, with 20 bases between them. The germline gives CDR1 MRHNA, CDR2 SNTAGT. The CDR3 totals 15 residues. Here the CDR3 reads CASSITGGGGNIQYF. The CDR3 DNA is TGTGCCAGCTCGATAACCGGGGGCGGGGGAAACATTCAGTACTTC.

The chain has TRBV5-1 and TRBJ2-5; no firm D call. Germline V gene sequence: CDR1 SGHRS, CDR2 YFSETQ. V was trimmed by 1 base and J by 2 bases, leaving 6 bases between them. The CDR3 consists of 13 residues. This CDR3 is CASSLTNQETQYF. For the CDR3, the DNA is TGCGCCAGCAGCTTGACTAATCAAGAGACCCAGTACTTC.

CDR3 in DNA: TGTGCCAGCAGCCGAGGGGGCACGGGTGAGCAGTTCTTC. Protein product: CASSRGGTGEQFF. This rearrangement joins TRBV3-1 to TRBJ2-1; TRBD1 matches 7 bases. Per the germline V gene, CDR1 is LGHDT and CDR2 is YNNKEL (reference sequence). The CDR3 extends over 13 amino acids. V lost 4 bases to trimming and J lost 9 bases; unmatched junction nucleotides: 6.

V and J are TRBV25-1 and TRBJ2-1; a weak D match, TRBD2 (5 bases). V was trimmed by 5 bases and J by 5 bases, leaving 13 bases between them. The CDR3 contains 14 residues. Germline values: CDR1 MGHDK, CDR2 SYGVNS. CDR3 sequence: CASSREGGNNEQFF. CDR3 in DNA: TGTGCCAGCAGTCGCGAGGGTGGGAACAATGAGCAGTTCTTC.

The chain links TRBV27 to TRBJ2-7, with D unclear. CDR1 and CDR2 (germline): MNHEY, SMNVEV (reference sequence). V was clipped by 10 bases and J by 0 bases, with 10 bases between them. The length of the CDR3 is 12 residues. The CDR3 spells CATYSSSYEQYF. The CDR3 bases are TGTGCCACATACAGCAGCTCCTACGAGCAGTACTTC.

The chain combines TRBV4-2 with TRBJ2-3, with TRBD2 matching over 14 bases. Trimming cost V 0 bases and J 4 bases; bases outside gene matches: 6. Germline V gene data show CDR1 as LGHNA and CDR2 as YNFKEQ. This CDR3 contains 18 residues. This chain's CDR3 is CASSQEGTSGSWSDTQYF. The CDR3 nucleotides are TGTGCCAGCAGCCAAGAAGGGACTAGCGGGAGTTGGTCAGATACGCAGTATTTT.

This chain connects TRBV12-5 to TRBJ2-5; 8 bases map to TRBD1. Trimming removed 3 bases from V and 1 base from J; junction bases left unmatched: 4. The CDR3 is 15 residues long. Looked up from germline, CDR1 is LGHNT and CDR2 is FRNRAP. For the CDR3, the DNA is TGTGCTAGTGGTTTAGGACAGGGAGGCCAAGAGACCCAGTACTTC. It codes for CASGLGQGGQETQYF.

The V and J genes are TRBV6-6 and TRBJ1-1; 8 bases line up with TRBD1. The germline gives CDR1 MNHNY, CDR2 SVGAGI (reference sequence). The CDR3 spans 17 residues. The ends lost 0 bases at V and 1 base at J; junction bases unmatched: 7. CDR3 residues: CASSYSGQGARNTEAFF. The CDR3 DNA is TGTGCCAGCAGTTACTCAGGGCAGGGGGCGAGGAACACTGAAGCTTTCTTT.

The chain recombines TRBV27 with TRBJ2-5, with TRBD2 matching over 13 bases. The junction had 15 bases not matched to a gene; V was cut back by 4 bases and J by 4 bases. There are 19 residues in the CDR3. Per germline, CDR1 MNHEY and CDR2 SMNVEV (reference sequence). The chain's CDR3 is CASSSAPGTSGARGETQYF. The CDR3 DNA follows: TGTGCCAGCAGTTCGGCTCCCGGGACTAGCGGGGCGAGGGGAGAGACCCAGTACTTC.

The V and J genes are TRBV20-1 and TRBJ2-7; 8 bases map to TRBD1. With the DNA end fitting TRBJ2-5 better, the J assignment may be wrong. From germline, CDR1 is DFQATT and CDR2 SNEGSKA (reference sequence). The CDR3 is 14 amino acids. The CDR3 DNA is TGCAGTGCTAGTTCCAGGGGGCCTCGGGAGACCCAGTACTTC. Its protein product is CSASSRGPRETQYF.

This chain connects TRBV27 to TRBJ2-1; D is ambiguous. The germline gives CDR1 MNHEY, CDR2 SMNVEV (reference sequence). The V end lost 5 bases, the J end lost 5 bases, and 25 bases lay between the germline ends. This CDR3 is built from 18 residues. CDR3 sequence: CASSLRLGRWEQNNEQFF. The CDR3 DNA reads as TGTGCCAGCAGTCTCCGGCTTGGGCGTTGGGAACAAAACAATGAGCAGTTCTTC.

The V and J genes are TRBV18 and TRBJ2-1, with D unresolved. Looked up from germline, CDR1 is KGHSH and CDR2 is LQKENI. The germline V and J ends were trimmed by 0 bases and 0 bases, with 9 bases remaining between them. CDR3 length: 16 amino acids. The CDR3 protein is CASSPPNSYSYNEQFF. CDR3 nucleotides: TGTGCCAGCTCACCACCGAACTCCTACTCCTACAATGAGCAGTTCTTC.

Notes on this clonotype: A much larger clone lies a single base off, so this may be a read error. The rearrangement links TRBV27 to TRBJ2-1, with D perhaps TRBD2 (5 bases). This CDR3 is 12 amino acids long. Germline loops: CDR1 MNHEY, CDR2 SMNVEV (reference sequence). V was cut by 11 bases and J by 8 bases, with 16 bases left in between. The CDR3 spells CAGTGYMDEQFF. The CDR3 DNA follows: TGTGCCGGCACGGGATATATGGATGAGCAGTTCTTC.

CDR3 loop: CASSAGGGADTQYF. Written as DNA, the CDR3 is TGTGCCAGCAGTGCGGGGGGGGGAGCAGATACGCAGTATTTT. The V and J genes are TRBV12-3 or TRBV12-4 and TRBJ2-3; 9 nucleotides match TRBD2. The CDR3 is 14 amino acids. Trimming at V came to 5 bases and at J to 4 bases, leaving 4 bases not matched to a gene.

The CDR3 bases are TGTGCCAGCAGGGTTGGTCGGTTGAGCACAGATACGCAGTATTTT. This sequence encodes CASRVGRLSTDTQYF. V is TRBV2 and J is TRBJ2-3; D unclear. The V gene's germline CDR1 is SNHLY and CDR2 FYNNEI. The CDR3 has 15 residues. Trimming shortened V by 6 bases and J by 0 bases, and 13 bases separated the two germline ends. Supplemented by reference TRBV2 and TRBJ2-3, the full variable domain reads EPEVTQTPSHQVTQMGQEVILRCVPISNHLYFYWYRQILGQKVEFLVSFYNNEISEKSEIFDDQFSVERPDGSNFTLKIRSTKLEDSAMYFCASRVGRLSTDTQYFGPGTRLTVL.

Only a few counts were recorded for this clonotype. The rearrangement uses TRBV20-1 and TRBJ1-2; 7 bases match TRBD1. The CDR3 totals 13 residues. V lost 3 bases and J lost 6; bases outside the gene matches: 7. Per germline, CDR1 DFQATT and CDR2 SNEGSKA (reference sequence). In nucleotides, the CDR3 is TGCAGTGCTAGTGATATGGGACAGCATGGCTACACCTTC. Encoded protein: CSASDMGQHGYTF.

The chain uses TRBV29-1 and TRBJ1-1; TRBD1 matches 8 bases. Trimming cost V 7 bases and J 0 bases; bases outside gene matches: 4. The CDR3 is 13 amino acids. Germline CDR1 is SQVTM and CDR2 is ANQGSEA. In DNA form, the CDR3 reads TGCAGCGCTGACAGGGGAATGAACACTGAAGCTTTCTTT. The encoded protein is CSADRGMNTEAFF. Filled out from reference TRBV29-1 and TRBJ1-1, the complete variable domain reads SAVISQKPSRDICQRGTSLTIQCQVDSQVTMMFWYRQQPGQSLTLIATANQGSEATYESGFVIDKFPISRPNLTFSTLTVSNMSPEDSSIYLCSADRGMNTEAFFGQGTRLTVV.

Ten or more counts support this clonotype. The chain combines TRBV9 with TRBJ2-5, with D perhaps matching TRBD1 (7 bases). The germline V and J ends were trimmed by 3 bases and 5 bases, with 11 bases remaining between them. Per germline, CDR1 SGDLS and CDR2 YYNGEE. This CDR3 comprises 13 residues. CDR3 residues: CASSETGRETQYF. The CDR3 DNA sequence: TGTGCCAGCAGCGAGACAGGGAGGGAGACCCAGTACTTC. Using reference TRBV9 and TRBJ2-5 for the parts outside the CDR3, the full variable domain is DSGVTQTPKHLITATGQRVTLRCSPRSGDLSVYWYQQSLDQGLQFLIQYYNGEERAKGNILERFSAQQFPDLHSELNLSSLELGDSALYFCASSETGRETQYFGPGTRLLVL.

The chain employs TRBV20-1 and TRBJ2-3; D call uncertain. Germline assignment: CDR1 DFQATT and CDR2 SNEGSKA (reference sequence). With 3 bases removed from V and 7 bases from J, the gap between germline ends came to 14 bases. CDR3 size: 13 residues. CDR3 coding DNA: TGCAGTGCTAGTGGTCAGAACCGGAATACGCAGTATTTT. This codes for CSASGQNRNTQYF.

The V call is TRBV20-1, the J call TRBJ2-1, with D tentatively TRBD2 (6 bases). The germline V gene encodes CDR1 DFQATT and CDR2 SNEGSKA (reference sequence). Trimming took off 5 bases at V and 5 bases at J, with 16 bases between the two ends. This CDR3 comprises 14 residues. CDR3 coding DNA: TGCAGTGCTTCTACTAGCCGCTTACACAATGAGCAGTTCTTC. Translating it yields CSASTSRLHNEQFF.